The 20 T cell receptor beta chains below all came from one sample that was sequenced in a study of T-cell reconstitution after alpha-beta-depleted transplantation in children. Unique molecular identifiers were incorporated during preparation of the TCRbeta library. TCRdb analysed the PCR reads with MiXCR anew, one entry per CDR3 protein. Among about 72,000 distinct CDR3 sequences listed, about 7.3% were seen once. Specimen: PBMCs from the stem cell graft donor, collected from the stem cell graft. These receptors were collected from a human donor who donated a stem cell graft to a child with acute lymphoblastic leukemia.

This clonotype was picked up many times. The chain couples TRBV7-2 to TRBJ1-2, with D perhaps matching TRBD1 (5 bases). This CDR3 is built from 14 residues. Germline V gene data show CDR1 as SGHTA and CDR2 as FQGNSA. V was shortened by 1 base and J by 8 bases, with 14 bases between the two germline ends. CDR3 nucleotide sequence: TGTGCCAGCAGCTTAGTTGGCTCAGGGTTCGGCTACACCTTC. Residues: CASSLVGSGFGYTF.

This clonotype was seen a handful of times. This sequence joins TRBV19 and TRBJ1-1; no clear D. V lost 7 bases to trimming and J lost 3 bases, with 15 bases between them. The CDR3 extends over 14 amino acids. CDR1 and CDR2 from the germline V gene are LNHDA and SQIVND (reference sequence). CDR3 protein: CASKSSRADTEAFF. The CDR3, as DNA: TGTGCCAGTAAGTCCTCACGGGCGGACACTGAAGCTTTCTTT.

This clonotype was seen repeatedly, ten times or more. The chain joins TRBV12-3 or TRBV12-4 to TRBJ2-1; D gene ambiguous. The CDR3 is made up of 12 amino acids. The V gene lost 6 bases and the J gene lost 2 bases, with 5 bases spanning the gap. CDR3 sequence: CASRPPYNEQFF. The CDR3 DNA sequence: TGTGCCAGCAGACCCCCCTACAATGAGCAGTTCTTC.

In its sample, this clonotype was seen many times. The gene calls are TRBV27 and TRBJ2-1; D is undetermined. Germline V gene lookup returns CDR1 MNHEY and CDR2 SMNVEV (reference sequence). Trimming shortened V by 3 bases and J by 7 bases, and 4 bases separated the two germline ends. The CDR3 is made up of 11 amino acids. CDR3 region: CASSFRNEQFF. In nucleotides, the CDR3 is TGTGCCAGCAGTTTTAGAAATGAGCAGTTCTTC.

This clonotype occurred many times. This chain joins TRBV7-2 and TRBJ2-4; D is uncertain. The germline V and J ends were trimmed by 5 bases and 0 bases, with 14 bases remaining between them. Germline V lookup: CDR1 SGHTA, CDR2 FQGNSA. The CDR3 has 16 residues. The CDR3 sequence is CASSLKSQLAKNIQYF. The CDR3 coding sequence is TGTGCCAGCAGCCTCAAATCACAGCTAGCCAAAAACATTCAGTACTTC.

This clonotype was detected only a few times. The chain links TRBV5-4 to TRBJ1-2; TRBD1 might be the D (6 bases). V dropped 3 bases and J dropped 8 bases, with 20 bases sitting between them. CDR1 SGHNT and CDR2 YYREEE come from the germline V gene (reference sequence). The CDR3 is made up of 15 amino acids. The CDR3 coding sequence is TGTGCCAGCAGCTCAGACAGGCCCAACTGGGGGGGCTACACCTTC. Protein sequence: CASSSDRPNWGGYTF.

This clonotype has ten or more counts. V is TRBV5-1 and J is TRBJ1-1; 10 bases fit TRBD1. Unmatched junction bases numbered 4, after V lost 3 bases and J lost 5 bases. The V gene's germline CDR1 is SGHRS and CDR2 YFSETQ. The CDR3 spans 14 residues. CDR3 nucleotide sequence: TGCGCCAGCAGCTGGGACAGGGGAGGGACTGAAGCTTTCTTT. Protein: CASSWDRGGTEAFF.

The rearrangement links TRBV29-1 to TRBJ1-2; D not resolved. This CDR3 region has 12 residues. Per the germline V gene, CDR1 is SQVTM and CDR2 is ANQGSEA. Between the trimmed V and J ends, which lost 8 bases and 4 bases, there was a span of 14 bases. CDR3 loop: CSFERPLYGYTF. Written as DNA, the CDR3 is TGCAGCTTCGAGCGTCCTCTCTATGGCTACACCTTC.

A few counts support this clonotype. This sequence joins TRBV7-6 and TRBJ1-6; the D gene is possibly TRBD1 (5 bases). Germline V gene data show CDR1 as SGHVS and CDR2 as FNYEAQ. Deletions cut 5 bases from V and 6 bases from J, with 14 bases between. The CDR3 is 15 amino acids. CDR3 nucleotides: TGTGCCAGCAGCCCGGGACTAGGCTCTAATTCACCCCTCCACTTT. Translated, it gives CASSPGLGSNSPLHF.

This clonotype came up many times. V and J are TRBV10-3 and TRBJ2-7, with D possibly matching TRBD1 (6 bases). CDR3 length: 13 residues. Germline CDR1 is ENHRY and CDR2 is SYGVKD. Trimming cost V 10 bases and J 4 bases, with 17 bases left between them. The CDR3 region is CATRGGRGYEQYF. The DNA for the CDR3 is TGTGCCACCCGTGGGGGCCGGGGATACGAGCAGTACTTC.

This clonotype was counted ten times or more. The chain joins TRBV28 to TRBJ1-6, with unresolved D. The CDR3 loop spans 16 amino acids. Germline V gene data show CDR1 as MDHEN and CDR2 as SYDVKM. V dropped 2 bases and J dropped 4 bases, with 12 bases sitting between them. CDR3 in DNA: TGTGCCAGCAGTTTAAAGTGCTCAAAGTATAATTCACCCCTCCACTTT. Protein: CASSLKCSKYNSPLHF.

The J gene is TRBJ2-1, the V gene TRBV6-2 or TRBV6-3; tentative D call: TRBD1 (5 bases). Germline loops: CDR1 MNHEY, CDR2 SVGEGT. The ends were cut back, 5 bases at V and 8 bases at J, with 10 bases in the middle. This CDR3 spans 12 amino acids. The CDR3 DNA reads TGTGCCAGCAGTCCAGGGTGGGATGAGCAGTTCTTC. It translates to CASSPGWDEQFF.

This clonotype has at least ten counts. The gene calls are TRBV6-5 and TRBJ1-1, with D unresolved. V lost 4 bases, J lost 0 bases, and 9 bases lay in between. From germline, CDR1 is MNHEY and CDR2 SVGAGI. The CDR3 totals 14 residues. CDR3 amino acids: CASSSNMVNTEAFF. DNA for the CDR3: TGTGCCAGCAGTTCAAACATGGTGAACACTGAAGCTTTCTTT.

In this sample, this clonotype turned up a few times. The V and J genes are TRBV7-8 and TRBJ2-1; 8 bases fit TRBD2. The CDR3 sequence is 15 residues long. V dropped 3 bases and J dropped 8; count of bases not matched to a gene: 9. In germline, CDR1 is SGHVS, CDR2 FQNEAQ. CDR3 loop: CASSFLGAGGDEQFF. DNA of the CDR3: TGTGCCAGCAGCTTCCTCGGGGCGGGAGGTGATGAGCAGTTCTTC.

J is TRBJ1-6 and V is TRBV27; D remains unclear. Trimming stripped 6 bases from V and 0 bases from J, with 6 bases between. Germline V gene data show CDR1 as MNHEY and CDR2 as SMNVEV (reference sequence). CDR3 length: 14 residues. This CDR3 is CASSQSSYNSPLHF. CDR3 bases: TGTGCCAGCAGCCAGAGCTCCTATAATTCACCCCTCCACTTT.

The rearrangement joins TRBV3-1 to TRBJ2-7; D is perhaps TRBD1 (6 bases). The germline gives CDR1 LGHDT, CDR2 YNNKEL (reference sequence). The CDR3 totals 13 residues. Trimming left V 10 bases short and J 6 bases short, with 19 bases between. The CDR3 DNA reads as TGTGCCACCTGCCAAGGAAAAGGGGGCGAGCAGTACTTC. Protein: CATCQGKGGEQYF.

This clonotype has only a few counts. The chain uses TRBV9 and TRBJ1-2; TRBD1 is a possible D gene (6 bases). The CDR3 totals 14 residues. Trimming removed 5 bases from V and 5 bases from J, with 16 bases in between. Germline V gives CDR1 SGDLS, CDR2 YYNGEE. DNA for the CDR3: TGTGCCAGCAGTTGGGACACCTCCCGATATGGCTACACCTTC. Translated: CASSWDTSRYGYTF. Together with reference TRBV9 and TRBJ1-2, the CDR3 gives the full variable domain: DSGVTQTPKHLITATGQRVTLRCSPRSGDLSVYWYQQSLDQGLQFLIQYYNGEERAKGNILERFSAQQFPDLHSELNLSSLELGDSALYFCASSWDTSRYGYTFGSGTRLTVV.

The table lists this clonotype with many counts. V gene TRBV12-3 or TRBV12-4 combines with J gene TRBJ1-4; 7 bases align to TRBD1. J gave up 0 bases and V 6 bases, and 1 base lay outside the gene matches. The CDR3 is 14 amino acids. CDR3 loop: CASRGQTTNEKLFF. As DNA, the CDR3 is TGTGCCAGCAGGGGACAGACAACTAATGAAAAACTGTTTTTT.

The CDR3 loop is CASSLGMSTGIEQYF. In nucleotides, the CDR3 is TGTGCCAGCAGCTTAGGGATGTCGACAGGAATCGAGCAGTACTTC. This chain joins TRBV7-2 and TRBJ2-7; a possible D gene is TRBD1 (6 bases). V was clipped by 1 base and J by 6 bases, with 16 bases between them. The CDR3 extends over 15 amino acids. Germline CDR1 is SGHTA and CDR2 is FQGNSA.

The chain carries TRBV7-6 and TRBJ2-1; D perhaps matches TRBD2 (6 bases). The CDR3 has 14 residues. The germline gives CDR1 SGHVS, CDR2 FNYEAQ. V dropped 3 bases and J dropped 4 bases, with 10 bases sitting between them. CDR3 coding DNA: TGTGCCAGCAGCTTTAGCGGAGTATACAATGAGCAGTTCTTC. Translated, it gives CASSFSGVYNEQFF.